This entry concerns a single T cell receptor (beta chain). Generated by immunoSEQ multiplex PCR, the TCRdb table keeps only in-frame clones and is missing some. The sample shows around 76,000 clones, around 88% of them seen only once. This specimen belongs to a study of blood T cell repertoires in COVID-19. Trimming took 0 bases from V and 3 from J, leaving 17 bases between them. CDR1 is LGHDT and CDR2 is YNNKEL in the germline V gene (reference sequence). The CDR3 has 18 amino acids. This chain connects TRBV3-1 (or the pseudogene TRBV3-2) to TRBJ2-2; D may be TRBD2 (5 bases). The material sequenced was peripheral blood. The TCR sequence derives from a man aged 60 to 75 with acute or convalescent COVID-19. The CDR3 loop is CASSQDLGGRAHTGELFF. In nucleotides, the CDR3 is TGTGCCAGCAGCCAAGATTTGGGCGGGCGCGCTCACACCGGGGAGCTGTTTTTT.